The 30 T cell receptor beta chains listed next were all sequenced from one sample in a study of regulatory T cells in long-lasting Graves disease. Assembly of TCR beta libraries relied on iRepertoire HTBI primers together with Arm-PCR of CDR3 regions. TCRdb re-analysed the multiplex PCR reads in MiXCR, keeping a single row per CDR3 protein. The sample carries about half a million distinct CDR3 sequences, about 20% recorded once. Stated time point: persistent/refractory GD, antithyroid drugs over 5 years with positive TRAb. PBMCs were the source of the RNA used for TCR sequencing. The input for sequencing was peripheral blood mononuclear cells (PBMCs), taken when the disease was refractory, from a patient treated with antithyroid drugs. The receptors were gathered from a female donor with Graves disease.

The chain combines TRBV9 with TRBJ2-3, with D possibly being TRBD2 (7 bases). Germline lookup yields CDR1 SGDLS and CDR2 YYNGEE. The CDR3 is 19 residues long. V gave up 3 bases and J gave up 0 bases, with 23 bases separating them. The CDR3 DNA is TGTGCCAGCAGCGCCGACGGACTAACGGGGGGCGTTAGCACAGATACGCAGTATTTT. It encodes CASSADGLTGGVSTDTQYF.

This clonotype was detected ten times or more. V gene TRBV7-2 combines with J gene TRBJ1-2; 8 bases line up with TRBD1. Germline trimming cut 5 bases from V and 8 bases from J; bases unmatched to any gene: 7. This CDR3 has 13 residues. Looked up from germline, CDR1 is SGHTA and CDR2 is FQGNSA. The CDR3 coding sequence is TGTGCCAGCAGCCCTCTAGGACAGGGCGGCTACACCTTC. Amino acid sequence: CASSPLGQGGYTF. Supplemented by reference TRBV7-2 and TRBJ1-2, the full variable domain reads GAGVSQSPSNKVTEKGKDVELRCDPISGHTALYWYRQSLGQGLEFLIYFQGNSAPDKSGLPSDRFSAERTGGSVSTLTIQRTQQEDSAVYLCASSPLGQGGYTFGSGTRLTVV.

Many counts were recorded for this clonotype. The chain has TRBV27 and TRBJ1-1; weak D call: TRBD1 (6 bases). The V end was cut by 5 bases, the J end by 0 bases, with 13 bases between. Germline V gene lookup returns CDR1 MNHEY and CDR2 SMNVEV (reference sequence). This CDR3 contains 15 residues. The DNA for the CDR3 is TGTGCCAGCAGTCCCTATCCAGGGGTGAACACTGAAGCTTTCTTT. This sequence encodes CASSPYPGVNTEAFF.

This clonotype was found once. This CDR3 is CASSQLAGDTGELFF. The CDR3 DNA reads as TGCGCCAGCAGCCAGCTAGCGGGGGACACCGGGGAGCTGTTTTTT. J is TRBJ2-2 and V is TRBV4-3; 10 nucleotides align to TRBD2. The junction had 1 base not matched to a gene; V was cut back by 3 bases and J by 3 bases. The CDR3 extends over 15 amino acids. Germline V CDR1 and CDR2: LGHNA, YSLEER.

CDR3 sequence: CASSTIGEHTDTQYF. In DNA, the CDR3 is TGTGCCAGCAGCACCATTGGCGAACACACAGATACGCAGTATTTT. V usage is TRBV28 and J usage is TRBJ2-3; D ambiguous. Trimming shortened V by 6 bases and J by 2 bases, and 15 bases separated the two germline ends. In germline, CDR1 is MDHEN, CDR2 SYDVKM. This CDR3 contains 15 residues.

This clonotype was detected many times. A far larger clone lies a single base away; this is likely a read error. The CDR3 DNA reads as TGTGCCAGCAGCGCGGCGAACACTGAAGCTTTCTTT. Translating it yields CASSAANTEAFF. The chain carries TRBV7-2 and TRBJ1-1; D is ambiguous. Germline-derived CDR1 and CDR2 are SGHTA and FQGNSA. CDR3 size: 12 residues. Trimming removed 5 bases at V and 1 base at J, with 5 bases between.

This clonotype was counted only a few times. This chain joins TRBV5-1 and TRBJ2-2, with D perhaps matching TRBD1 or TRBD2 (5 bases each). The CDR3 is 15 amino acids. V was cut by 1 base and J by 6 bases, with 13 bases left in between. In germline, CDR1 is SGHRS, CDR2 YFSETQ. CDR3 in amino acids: CASSLRQGRSGELFF. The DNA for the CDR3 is TGCGCCAGCAGCTTGAGGCAGGGACGGTCCGGGGAGCTGTTTTTT. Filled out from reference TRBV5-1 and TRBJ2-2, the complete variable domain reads KAGVTQTPRYLIKTRGQQVTLSCSPISGHRSVSWYQQTPGQGLQFLFEYFSETQRNKGNFPGRFSGRQFSNSRSEMNVSTLELGDSALYLCASSLRQGRSGELFFGEGSRLTVL.

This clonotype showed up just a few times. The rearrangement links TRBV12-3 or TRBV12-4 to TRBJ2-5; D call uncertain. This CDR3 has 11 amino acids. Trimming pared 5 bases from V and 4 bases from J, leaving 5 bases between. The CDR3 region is CASSKIETQYF. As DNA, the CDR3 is TGTGCCAGCAGTAAGATAGAGACCCAGTACTTC.

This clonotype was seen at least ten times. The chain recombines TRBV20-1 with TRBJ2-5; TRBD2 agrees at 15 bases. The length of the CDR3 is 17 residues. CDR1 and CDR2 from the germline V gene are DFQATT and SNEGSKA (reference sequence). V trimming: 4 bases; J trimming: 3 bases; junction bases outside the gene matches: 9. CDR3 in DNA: TGCAGTGCTACATTGGGACTAGCGGGGGGCACCAAAGAGACCCAGTACTTC. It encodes CSATLGLAGGTKETQYF.

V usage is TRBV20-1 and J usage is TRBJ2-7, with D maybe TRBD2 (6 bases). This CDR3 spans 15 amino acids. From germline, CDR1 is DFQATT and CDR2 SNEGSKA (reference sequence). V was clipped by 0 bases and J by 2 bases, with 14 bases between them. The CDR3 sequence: CSARDIGGATYEQYF. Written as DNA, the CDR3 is TGCAGTGCTAGAGATATAGGCGGGGCCACCTACGAGCAGTACTTC.

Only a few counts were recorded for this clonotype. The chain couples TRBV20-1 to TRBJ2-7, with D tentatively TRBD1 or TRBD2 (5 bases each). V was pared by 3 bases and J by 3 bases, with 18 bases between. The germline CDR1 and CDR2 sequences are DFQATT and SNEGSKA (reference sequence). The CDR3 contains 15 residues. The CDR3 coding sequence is TGCAGTGCTAGTAGAGGGACGGACACGAGCTACGAGCAGTACTTC. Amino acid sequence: CSASRGTDTSYEQYF.

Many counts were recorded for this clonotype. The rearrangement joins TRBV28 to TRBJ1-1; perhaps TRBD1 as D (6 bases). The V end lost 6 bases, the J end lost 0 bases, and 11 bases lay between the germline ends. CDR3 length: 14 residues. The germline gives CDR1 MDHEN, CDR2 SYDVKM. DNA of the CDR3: TGTGCCAGCAGCCCCAGGGGCATGAACACTGAAGCTTTCTTT. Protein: CASSPRGMNTEAFF.

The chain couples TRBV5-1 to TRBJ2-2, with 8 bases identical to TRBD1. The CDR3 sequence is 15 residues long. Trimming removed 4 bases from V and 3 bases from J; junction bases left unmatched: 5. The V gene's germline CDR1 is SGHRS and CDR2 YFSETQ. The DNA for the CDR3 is TGCGCCAGCAGCCTCAGGACAGGGCACACCGGGGAGCTGTTTTTT. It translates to CASSLRTGHTGELFF.

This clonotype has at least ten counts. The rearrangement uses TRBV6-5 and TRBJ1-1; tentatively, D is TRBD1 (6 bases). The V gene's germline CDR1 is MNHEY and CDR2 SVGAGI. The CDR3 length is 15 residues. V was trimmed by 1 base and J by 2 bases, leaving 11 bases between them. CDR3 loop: CASSYYQGSNTEAFF. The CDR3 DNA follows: TGTGCCAGCAGTTACTACCAGGGGAGTAACACTGAAGCTTTCTTT.

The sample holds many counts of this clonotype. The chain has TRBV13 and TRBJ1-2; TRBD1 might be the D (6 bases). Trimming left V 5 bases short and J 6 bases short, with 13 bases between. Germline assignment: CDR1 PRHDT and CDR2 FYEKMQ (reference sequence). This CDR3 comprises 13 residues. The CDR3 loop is CASSPGGGNGYTF. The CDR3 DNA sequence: TGTGCCAGCAGCCCTGGAGGGGGGAATGGCTACACCTTC.

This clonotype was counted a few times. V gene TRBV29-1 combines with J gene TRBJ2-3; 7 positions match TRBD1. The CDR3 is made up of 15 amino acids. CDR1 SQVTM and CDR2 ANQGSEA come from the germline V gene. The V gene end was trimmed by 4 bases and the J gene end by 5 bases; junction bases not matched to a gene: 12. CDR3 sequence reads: CSVGVTGQVGDTQYF. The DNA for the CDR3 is TGCAGCGTTGGGGTAACCGGACAGGTTGGAGATACGCAGTATTTT.

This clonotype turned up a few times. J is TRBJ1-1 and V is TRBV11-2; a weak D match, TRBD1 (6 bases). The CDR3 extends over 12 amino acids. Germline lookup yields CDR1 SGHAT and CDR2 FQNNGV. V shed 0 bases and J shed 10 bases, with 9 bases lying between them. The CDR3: CASSLEGAGAFF. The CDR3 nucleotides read TGTGCCAGCAGCTTAGAGGGGGCGGGAGCTTTCTTT.

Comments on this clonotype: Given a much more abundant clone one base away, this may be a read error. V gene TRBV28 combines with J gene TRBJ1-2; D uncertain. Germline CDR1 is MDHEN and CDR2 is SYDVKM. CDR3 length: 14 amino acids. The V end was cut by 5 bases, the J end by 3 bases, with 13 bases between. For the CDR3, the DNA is TGTGCCAGCAGTATAGCTGACCGGGACTATGGCTACACCTTC. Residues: CASSIADRDYGYTF.

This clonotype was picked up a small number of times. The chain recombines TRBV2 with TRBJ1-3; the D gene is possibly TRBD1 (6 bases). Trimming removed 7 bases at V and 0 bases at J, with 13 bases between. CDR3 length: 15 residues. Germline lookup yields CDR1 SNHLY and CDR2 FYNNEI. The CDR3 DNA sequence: TGTGCCAGCACCCGGGACAATAACTCTGGAAACACCATATATTTT. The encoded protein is CASTRDNNSGNTIYF.

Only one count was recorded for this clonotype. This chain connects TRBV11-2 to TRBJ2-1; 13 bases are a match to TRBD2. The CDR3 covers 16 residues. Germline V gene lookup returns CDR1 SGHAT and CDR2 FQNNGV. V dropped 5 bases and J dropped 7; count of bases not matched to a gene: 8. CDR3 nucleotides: TGTGCCAGCAGCCCTAGACTAGCGGGAGGAGGAAATGAGCAGTTCTTC. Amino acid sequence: CASSPRLAGGGNEQFF.

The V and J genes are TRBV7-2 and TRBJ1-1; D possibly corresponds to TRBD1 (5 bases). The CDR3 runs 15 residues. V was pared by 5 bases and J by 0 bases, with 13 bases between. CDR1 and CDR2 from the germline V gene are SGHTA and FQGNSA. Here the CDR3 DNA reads TGTGCCAGCAGCGCCATTTGGGACGTGAACACTGAAGCTTTCTTT. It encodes CASSAIWDVNTEAFF.

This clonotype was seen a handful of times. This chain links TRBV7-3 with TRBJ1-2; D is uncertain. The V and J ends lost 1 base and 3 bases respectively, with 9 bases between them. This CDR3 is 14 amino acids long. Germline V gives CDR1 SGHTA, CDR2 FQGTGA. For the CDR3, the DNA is TGTGCCAGCAGCTTAATTCCCTTTGACTATGGCTACACCTTC. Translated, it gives CASSLIPFDYGYTF.

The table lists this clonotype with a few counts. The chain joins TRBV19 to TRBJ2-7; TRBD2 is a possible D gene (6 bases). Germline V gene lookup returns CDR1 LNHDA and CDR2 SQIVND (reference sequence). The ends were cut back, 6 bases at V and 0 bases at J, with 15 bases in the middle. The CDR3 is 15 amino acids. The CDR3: CASSPFGGSSYEQYF. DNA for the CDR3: TGTGCCAGTAGCCCGTTCGGGGGAAGCTCCTACGAGCAGTACTTC.

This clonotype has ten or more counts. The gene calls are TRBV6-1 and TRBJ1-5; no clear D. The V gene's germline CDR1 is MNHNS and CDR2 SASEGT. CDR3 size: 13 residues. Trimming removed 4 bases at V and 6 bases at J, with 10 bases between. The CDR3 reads CASSVELGQPQHF. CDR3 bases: TGTGCCAGCAGTGTGGAGTTGGGTCAGCCCCAGCATTTT.

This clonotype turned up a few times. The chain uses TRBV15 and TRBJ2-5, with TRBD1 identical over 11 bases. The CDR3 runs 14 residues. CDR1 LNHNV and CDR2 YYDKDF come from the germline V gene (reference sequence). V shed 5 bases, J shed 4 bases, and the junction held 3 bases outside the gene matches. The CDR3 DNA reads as TGTGCCACCAGCGGGACAGGGGGAGCAGAGACCCAGTACTTC. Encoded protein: CATSGTGGAETQYF.

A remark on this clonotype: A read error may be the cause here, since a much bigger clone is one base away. As DNA, the CDR3 is TGCAGCGCTTCTCGGGGGGACAATAAGGAAAAACTGTTTTTT. This codes for CSASRGDNKEKLFF. V gene TRBV29-1 combines with J gene TRBJ1-4, with D possibly being TRBD1 (6 bases). The CDR3 covers 14 residues. Trimming left V 7 bases short and J 8 bases short, with 20 bases between. The V gene's germline CDR1 is SQVTM and CDR2 ANQGSEA.

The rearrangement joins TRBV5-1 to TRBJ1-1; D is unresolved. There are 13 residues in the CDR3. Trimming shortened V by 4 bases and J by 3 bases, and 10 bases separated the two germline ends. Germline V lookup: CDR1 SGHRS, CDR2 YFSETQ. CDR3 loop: CASSPVADTEAFF. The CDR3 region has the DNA TGCGCCAGCAGCCCCGTAGCAGACACTGAAGCTTTCTTT.

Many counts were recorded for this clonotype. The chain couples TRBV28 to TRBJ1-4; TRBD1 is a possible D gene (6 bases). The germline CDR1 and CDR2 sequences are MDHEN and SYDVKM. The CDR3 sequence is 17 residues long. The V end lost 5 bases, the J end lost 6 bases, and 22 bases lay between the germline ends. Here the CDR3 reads CASSPLFTPRQDEKLFF. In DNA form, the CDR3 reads TGTGCCAGCAGTCCCCTTTTCACCCCCCGACAGGATGAAAAACTGTTTTTT.

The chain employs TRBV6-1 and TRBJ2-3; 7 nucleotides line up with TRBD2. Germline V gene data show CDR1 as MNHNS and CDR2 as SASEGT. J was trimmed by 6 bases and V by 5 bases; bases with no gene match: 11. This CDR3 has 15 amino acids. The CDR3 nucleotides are TGTGCCAGCAGTATGAGAGCGGGGTGGGAGGATACGCAGTATTTT. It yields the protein CASSMRAGWEDTQYF.

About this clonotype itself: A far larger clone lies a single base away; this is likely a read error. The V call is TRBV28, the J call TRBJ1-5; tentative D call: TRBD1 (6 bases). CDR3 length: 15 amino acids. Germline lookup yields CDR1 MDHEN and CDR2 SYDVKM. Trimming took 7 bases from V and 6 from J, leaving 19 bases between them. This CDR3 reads CASTPEQGGGQPQHF. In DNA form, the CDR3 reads TGTGCCAGCACTCCGGAACAGGGCGGGGGTCAGCCCCAGCATTTT.